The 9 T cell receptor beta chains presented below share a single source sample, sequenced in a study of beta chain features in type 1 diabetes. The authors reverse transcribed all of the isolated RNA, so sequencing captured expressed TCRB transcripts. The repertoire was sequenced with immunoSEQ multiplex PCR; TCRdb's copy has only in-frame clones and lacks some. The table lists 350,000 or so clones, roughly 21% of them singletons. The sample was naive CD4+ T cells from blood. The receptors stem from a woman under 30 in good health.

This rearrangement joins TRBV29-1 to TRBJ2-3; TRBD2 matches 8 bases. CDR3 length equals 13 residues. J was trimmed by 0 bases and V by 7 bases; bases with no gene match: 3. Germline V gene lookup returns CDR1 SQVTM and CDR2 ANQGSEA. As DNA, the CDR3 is TGCAGCGATAGCGGGGTTAGCACAGATACGCAGTATTTT. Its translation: CSDSGVSTDTQYF.

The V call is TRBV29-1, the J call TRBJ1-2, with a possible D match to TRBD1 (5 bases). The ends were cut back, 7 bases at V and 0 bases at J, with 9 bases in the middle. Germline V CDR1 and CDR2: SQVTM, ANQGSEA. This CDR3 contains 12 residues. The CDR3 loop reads CSAGIANYGYTF. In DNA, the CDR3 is TGCAGCGCAGGGATAGCTAACTATGGCTACACCTTC. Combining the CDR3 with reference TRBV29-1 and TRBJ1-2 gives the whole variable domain SAVISQKPSRDICQRGTSLTIQCQVDSQVTMMFWYRQQPGQSLTLIATANQGSEATYESGFVIDKFPISRPNLTFSTLTVSNMSPEDSSIYLCSAGIANYGYTFGSGTRLTVV.

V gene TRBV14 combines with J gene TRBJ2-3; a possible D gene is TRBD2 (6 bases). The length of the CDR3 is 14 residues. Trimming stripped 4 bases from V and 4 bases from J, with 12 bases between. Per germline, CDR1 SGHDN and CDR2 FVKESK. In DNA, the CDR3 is TGTGCCAGCAGCCCACGACTAGACTCAGATACGCAGTATTTT. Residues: CASSPRLDSDTQYF. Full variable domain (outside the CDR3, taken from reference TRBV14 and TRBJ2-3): EAGVTQFPSHSVIEKGQTVTLRCDPISGHDNLYWYRRVMGKEIKFLLHFVKESKQDESGMPNNRFLAERTGGTYSTLKVQPAELEDSGVYFCASSPRLDSDTQYFGPGTRLTVL.

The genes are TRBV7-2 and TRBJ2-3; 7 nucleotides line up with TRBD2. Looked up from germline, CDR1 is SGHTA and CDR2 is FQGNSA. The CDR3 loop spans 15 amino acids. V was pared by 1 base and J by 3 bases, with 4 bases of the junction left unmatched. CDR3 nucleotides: TGTGCCAGCAGCTTAGTTCCCGGGGGGACAGATACGCAGTATTTT. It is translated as CASSLVPGGTDTQYF.

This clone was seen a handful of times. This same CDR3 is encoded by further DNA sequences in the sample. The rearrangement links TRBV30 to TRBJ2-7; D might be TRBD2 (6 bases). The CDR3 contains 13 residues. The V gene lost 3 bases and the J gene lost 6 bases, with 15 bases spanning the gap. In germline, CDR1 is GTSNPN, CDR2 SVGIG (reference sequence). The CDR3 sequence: CAWSRDSPREQYF. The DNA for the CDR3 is TGTGCCTGGAGCCGGGACTCCCCACGCGAGCAGTACTTC.

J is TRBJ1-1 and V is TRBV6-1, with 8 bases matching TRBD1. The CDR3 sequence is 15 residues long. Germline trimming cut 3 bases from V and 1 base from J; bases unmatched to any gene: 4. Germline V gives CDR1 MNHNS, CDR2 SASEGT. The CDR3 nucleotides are TGTGCCAGCAGTGAGCATGGGACAGGGAACACTGAAGCTTTCTTT. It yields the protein CASSEHGTGNTEAFF.

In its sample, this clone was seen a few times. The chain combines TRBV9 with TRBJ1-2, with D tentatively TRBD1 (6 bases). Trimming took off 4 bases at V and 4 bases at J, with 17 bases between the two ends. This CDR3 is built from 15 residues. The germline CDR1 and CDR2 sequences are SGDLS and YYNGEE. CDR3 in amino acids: CASSIYRDTIYGYTF. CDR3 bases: TGTGCCAGCAGCATCTACAGGGATACGATCTATGGCTACACCTTC.

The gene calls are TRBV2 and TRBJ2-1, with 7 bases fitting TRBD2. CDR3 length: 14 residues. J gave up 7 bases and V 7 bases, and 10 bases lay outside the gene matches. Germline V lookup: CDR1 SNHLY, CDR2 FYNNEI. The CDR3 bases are TGTGCCAGCATTTCCGGGAGGCCGGGAAATGAGCAGTTCTTC. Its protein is CASISGRPGNEQFF.

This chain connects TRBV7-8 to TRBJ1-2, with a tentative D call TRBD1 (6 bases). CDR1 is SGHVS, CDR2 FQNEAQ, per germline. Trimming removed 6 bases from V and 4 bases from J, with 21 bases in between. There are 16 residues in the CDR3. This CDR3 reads CASSPNRTTGGYGYTF. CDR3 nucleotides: TGTGCCAGCAGTCCAAACCGAACGACAGGAGGCTATGGCTACACCTTC.